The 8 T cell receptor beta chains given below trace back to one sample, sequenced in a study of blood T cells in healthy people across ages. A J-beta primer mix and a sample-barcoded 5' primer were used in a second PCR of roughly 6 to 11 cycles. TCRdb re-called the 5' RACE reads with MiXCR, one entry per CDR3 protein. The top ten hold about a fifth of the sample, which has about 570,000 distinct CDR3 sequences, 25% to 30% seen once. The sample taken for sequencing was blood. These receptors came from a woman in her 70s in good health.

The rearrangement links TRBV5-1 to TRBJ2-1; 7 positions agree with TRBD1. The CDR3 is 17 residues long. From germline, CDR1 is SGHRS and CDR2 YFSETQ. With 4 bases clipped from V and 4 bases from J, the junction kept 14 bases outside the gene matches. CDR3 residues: CASSPINRGSVYNEQFF. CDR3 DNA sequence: TGCGCCAGCAGCCCAATAAACAGGGGATCCGTTTACAATGAGCAGTTCTTC.

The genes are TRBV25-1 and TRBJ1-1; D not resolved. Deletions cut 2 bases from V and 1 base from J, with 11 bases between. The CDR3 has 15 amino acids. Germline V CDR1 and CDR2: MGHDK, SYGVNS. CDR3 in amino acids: CASSETGGPNTEAFF. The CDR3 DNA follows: TGTGCCAGCAGTGAAACCGGAGGGCCGAACACTGAAGCTTTCTTT. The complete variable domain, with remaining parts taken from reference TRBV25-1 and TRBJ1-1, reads EADIYQTPRYLVIGTGKKITLECSQTMGHDKMYWYQQDPGMELHLIHYSYGVNSTEKGDLSSESTVSRIRTEHFPLTLESARPSHTSQYLCASSETGGPNTEAFFGQGTRLTVV.

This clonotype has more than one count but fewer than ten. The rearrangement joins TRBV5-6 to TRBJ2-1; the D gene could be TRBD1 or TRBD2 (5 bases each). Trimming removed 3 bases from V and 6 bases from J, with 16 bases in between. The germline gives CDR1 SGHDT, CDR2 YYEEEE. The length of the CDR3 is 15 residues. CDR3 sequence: CASSSTRELVNEQFF. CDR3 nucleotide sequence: TGTGCCAGCAGCTCCACCAGGGAACTAGTCAATGAGCAGTTCTTC.

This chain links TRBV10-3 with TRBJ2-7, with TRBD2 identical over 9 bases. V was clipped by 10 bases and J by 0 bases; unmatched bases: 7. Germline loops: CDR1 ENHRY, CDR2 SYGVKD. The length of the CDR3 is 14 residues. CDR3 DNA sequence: TGTGCCACTAGACTAGCGGATCCCTCCTACGAGCAGTACTTC. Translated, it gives CATRLADPSYEQYF.

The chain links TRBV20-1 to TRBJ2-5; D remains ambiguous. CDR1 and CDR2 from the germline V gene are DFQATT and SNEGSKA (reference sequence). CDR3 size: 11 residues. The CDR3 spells CSAKLQETQYF. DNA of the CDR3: TGCAGCGCCAAGTTACAAGAGACCCAGTACTTC.

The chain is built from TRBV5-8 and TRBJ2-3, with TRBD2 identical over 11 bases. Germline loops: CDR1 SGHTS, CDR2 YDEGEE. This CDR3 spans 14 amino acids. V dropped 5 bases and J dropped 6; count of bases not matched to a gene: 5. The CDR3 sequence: CASRRRLAGDTQYF. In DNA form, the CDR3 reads TGTGCCAGCAGAAGAAGACTAGCGGGGGATACGCAGTATTTT.

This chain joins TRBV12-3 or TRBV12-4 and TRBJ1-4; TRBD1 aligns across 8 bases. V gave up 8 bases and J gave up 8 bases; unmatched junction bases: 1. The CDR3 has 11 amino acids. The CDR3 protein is CASGQGEKLFF. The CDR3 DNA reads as TGTGCCAGCGGACAGGGAGAAAAACTGTTTTTT.

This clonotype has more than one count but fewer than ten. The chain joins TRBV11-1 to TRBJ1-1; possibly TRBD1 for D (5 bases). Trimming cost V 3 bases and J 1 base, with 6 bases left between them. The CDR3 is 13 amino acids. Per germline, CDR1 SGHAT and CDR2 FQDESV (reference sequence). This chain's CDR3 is CASSFRANTEAFF. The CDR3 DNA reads TGTGCCAGCAGCTTCAGGGCGAACACTGAAGCTTTCTTT.